Listed here are 6 T cell receptor beta chains from one sample, sequenced in a study of blood T cell repertoires in COVID-19. Sequencing was performed with immunoSEQ multiplex PCR; in TCRdb, only in-frame clones are kept and a portion is missing. Here the sample spans 110,000 to 150,000 clones, approximately 84% being singletons. The sequencing input was peripheral blood. These receptors were obtained from a human donor in a cohort sampled during active COVID-19.

This chain connects TRBV28 to TRBJ1-2, with TRBD1 matching over 9 bases. With V trimmed by 4 bases and J by 4 bases, 16 bases remained unmatched. Germline V gene lookup returns CDR1 MDHEN and CDR2 SYDVKM. The CDR3 is 18 amino acids. Here the CDR3 reads CASSSSPLTGGAGYGYTF. CDR3 in DNA: TGTGCCAGCAGTTCCAGCCCTTTAACAGGGGGCGCAGGCTATGGCTACACCTTC.

V usage is TRBV30 and J usage is TRBJ1-2; D uncertain. V dropped 1 base and J dropped 4 bases, with 10 bases sitting between them. Germline V gene lookup returns CDR1 GTSNPN and CDR2 SVGIG (reference sequence). CDR3 length: 13 residues. This chain's CDR3 is CAWSESAGYGYTF. The CDR3, as DNA: TGTGCCTGGAGTGAAAGCGCGGGCTATGGCTACACCTTC.

The V and J genes are TRBV5-8 and TRBJ1-3; 8 bases align to TRBD1. This CDR3 is 15 amino acids long. CDR1 SGHTS and CDR2 YDEGEE come from the germline V gene. Losses at the gene ends were 4 bases for V and 3 bases for J; bases not matched to a gene: 6. The CDR3 DNA follows: TGTGCCAGCAGCAGCAGGGGGCTCGGTGGAAACACCATATATTTT. This codes for CASSSRGLGGNTIYF.

This clone was observed at least ten times. The chain is built from TRBV12-3 or TRBV12-4 and TRBJ1-4; D unclear. Trimming pared 6 bases from V and 10 bases from J, leaving 15 bases between. This CDR3 comprises 13 residues. This chain's CDR3 is CASSRDLAGKLFF. DNA of the CDR3: TGTGCCAGCAGCCGAGACCTAGCCGGAAAACTGTTTTTT.

The rearrangement joins TRBV5-1 to TRBJ2-3; 8 nucleotides agree with TRBD2. J lost 5 bases, V lost 3 bases, and 14 bases had no gene match. Germline V lookup: CDR1 SGHRS, CDR2 YFSETQ. CDR3 length: 17 amino acids. The CDR3 region is CASSSPTGGPGGDTQYF. CDR3 DNA sequence: TGCGCCAGCAGCTCCCCTACGGGAGGGCCAGGAGGAGATACGCAGTATTTT.

This clone was seen a few times. The rearrangement uses TRBV4-1 and TRBJ1-1; D unresolved. This CDR3 contains 15 residues. Germline values: CDR1 MGHRA, CDR2 YSYEKL. Trimming cost V 2 bases and J 0 bases, with 10 bases left between them. The CDR3, as DNA: TGCGCCAGCAGCCAATCAAGTCAGATGAACACTGAAGCTTTCTTT. Protein product: CASSQSSQMNTEAFF.